This T cell receptor beta chain originates from a study of blood T cell repertoires in COVID-19. Whole-study context: Some COVID-19 samples were acute and others convalescent; all came from the United States, Italy and Spain. Nucleic acid was either cDNA or gDNA, and it came from T cells, B-cell-depleted T cells, or PBMCs.

There are 12 residues in the CDR3. The V gene's germline CDR1 is ENHRY and CDR2 SYGVKD. After removal of 8 bases from V and 5 bases from J, the junction contained 5 bases not matched to a gene. Methods used by the authors: Counts of nucleated cells, estimated from reference gene primer amplification, were obtained. Sequencing used immunoSEQ multiplex PCR; TCRdb keeps in-frame clones, though not all of them. D and trimming were read from the DNA, whereas the V and J calls and clone size are those reported in that table. Among 60,000 to 85,000 clones, approximately 86% were seen once, and the ten largest hold around 17%.

Sample: peripheral blood. The V gene is TRBV10-3, the J gene TRBJ1-2, with 7 bases that match TRBD1. This TCR came from a human donor in a cohort sampled during active COVID-19. CDR3 sequence reads: CAIGGGGYGYTF. The CDR3 DNA is TGTGCCATCGGAGGGGGCGGGTATGGCTACACCTTC.